Presented here are 18 T cell receptor beta chains from one specimen sequenced in a study of cytomegalovirus exposure and HLA in healthy donors. The data were produced by immunoSEQ multiplex PCR, yet TCRdb's version contains in-frame clones alone and is incomplete. The sample contains tens of thousands of clones, 85% to 95% of which appear only once. The material sequenced was PBMCs. The receptor source for this set is a man younger than 35 in good health and CMV-seronegative.

This clone was seen once. This chain joins TRBV5-4 and TRBJ2-2, with 11 nucleotides matching TRBD2. J gave up 3 bases and V 4 bases, and 8 bases lay outside the gene matches. Germline V gene data show CDR1 as SGHNT and CDR2 as YYREEE (reference sequence). This CDR3 spans 17 amino acids. The CDR3 sequence: CASSLTTSGVYTGELFF. The CDR3 nucleotides read TGTGCCAGCAGCCTCACGACTAGCGGGGTTTACACCGGGGAGCTGTTTTTT.

This clone is a singleton in its sample. The rearrangement links TRBV19 to TRBJ2-3, with TRBD1 matching over 7 bases. The V gene end was trimmed by 6 bases and the J gene end by 3 bases; junction bases not matched to a gene: 9. The CDR3 covers 15 residues. Germline V gene sequence: CDR1 LNHDA, CDR2 SQIVND (reference sequence). The CDR3 protein is CASSPRGLGTDTQYF. Here the CDR3 DNA reads TGTGCCAGTAGCCCCAGGGGGTTGGGAACAGATACGCAGTATTTT.

J is TRBJ2-4 and V is TRBV5-1; tentatively, D is TRBD1 (5 bases). The CDR3 has 15 amino acids. V was clipped by 1 base and J by 8 bases, with 16 bases between them. Germline V gene lookup returns CDR1 SGHRS and CDR2 YFSETQ. The CDR3 nucleotides are TGCGCCAGCAGCTTGTCTGGGGTAGGGGTGGACATTCAGTACTTC. It specifies CASSLSGVGVDIQYF.

The J gene is TRBJ1-2, the V gene TRBV19; the D gene is possibly TRBD1 (6 bases). This CDR3 region has 15 residues. Germline values: CDR1 LNHDA, CDR2 SQIVND (reference sequence). Trimming removed 4 bases at V and 1 base at J, with 13 bases between. CDR3 loop: CASSRQEVVNYGYTF. In DNA form, the CDR3 reads TGTGCCAGTAGTAGACAGGAGGTGGTTAACTATGGCTACACCTTC.

Only one count was recorded for this clone. The rearrangement joins TRBV7-9 to TRBJ1-1; TRBD1 might be the D (6 bases). The CDR3 sequence is 17 residues long. Germline V gene data show CDR1 as SEHNR and CDR2 as FQNEAQ (reference sequence). V lost 3 bases and J lost 0, with 17 bases in between. The chain's CDR3 is CASSFYRDTGMNTEAFF. Written as DNA, the CDR3 is TGTGCCAGCAGCTTCTACAGGGATACGGGGATGAACACTGAAGCTTTCTTT.

The chain joins TRBV5-4 to TRBJ2-2, with D uncertain. This CDR3 spans 16 amino acids. CDR1 is SGHNT, CDR2 YYREEE, per germline (reference sequence). Trimming removed 0 bases from V and 0 bases from J, with 9 bases in between. The CDR3 sequence is CASSLELLPNTGELFF. Written as DNA, the CDR3 is TGTGCCAGCAGCTTGGAACTACTACCGAACACCGGGGAGCTGTTTTTT.

The rearrangement joins TRBV7-2 to TRBJ1-6; D remains unclear. The germline gives CDR1 SGHTA, CDR2 FQGNSA. This CDR3 is 14 amino acids long. With 2 bases removed from V and 10 bases from J, the gap between germline ends came to 12 bases. The CDR3 DNA sequence: TGTGCCAGCAGCTTATTTGAGGGTGGGTCACCCCTCCACTTT. This codes for CASSLFEGGSPLHF.

The chain links TRBV18 to TRBJ2-1; 9 bases match TRBD2. Losses at the gene ends were 4 bases for V and 0 bases for J; bases not matched to a gene: 7. Looked up from germline, CDR1 is KGHSH and CDR2 is LQKENI. The CDR3 length is 17 residues. The CDR3 reads CASSQTSGQSSYNEQFF. The CDR3, as DNA: TGTGCCAGCTCACAAACTAGCGGGCAAAGCTCCTACAATGAGCAGTTCTTC.

The gene calls are TRBV12-5 and TRBJ1-1; weak D call: TRBD1 (5 bases). V was pared by 0 bases and J by 11 bases, with 19 bases between. Germline V gene sequence: CDR1 LGHNT, CDR2 FRNRAP. There are 15 residues in the CDR3. DNA for the CDR3: TGTGCTAGTGGTTTGGTCCCGGTGGGGGGATTAGCGGCTTTCTTT. Translating gives CASGLVPVGGLAAFF.

V usage is TRBV9 and J usage is TRBJ2-7; D is possibly TRBD2 (6 bases). The V gene's germline CDR1 is SGDLS and CDR2 YYNGEE. Trimming removed 0 bases from V and 2 bases from J, with 12 bases in between. There are 15 residues in the CDR3. CDR3 amino acids: CASSVAVEGPYEQYF. The CDR3 DNA reads TGTGCCAGCAGCGTAGCGGTGGAGGGACCCTACGAGCAGTACTTC.

This clone was found once. This chain connects TRBV7-2 to TRBJ2-1; TRBD1 agrees at 7 bases. V trimming: 5 bases; J trimming: 4 bases; junction bases outside the gene matches: 8. The CDR3 sequence is 15 residues long. In germline, CDR1 is SGHTA, CDR2 FQGNSA. The CDR3 region has the DNA TGTGCCAGCAGCACCTTCGACAGGGATTACAATGAGCAGTTCTTC. It yields the protein CASSTFDRDYNEQFF. Full variable domain (outside the CDR3, taken from reference TRBV7-2 and TRBJ2-1): GAGVSQSPSNKVTEKGKDVELRCDPISGHTALYWYRQSLGQGLEFLIYFQGNSAPDKSGLPSDRFSAERTGGSVSTLTIQRTQQEDSAVYLCASSTFDRDYNEQFFGPGTRLTVL.

The CDR3, as DNA: TGTGCCAGCAGCCCCCGGGACAGGGGCGACACCGGGGAGCTGTTTTTT. Its protein is CASSPRDRGDTGELFF. The chain employs TRBV6-4 and TRBJ2-2; TRBD1 matches at 10 bases. V trimming: 6 bases; J trimming: 3 bases; junction bases outside the gene matches: 7. The CDR3 spans 16 residues. Per the germline V gene, CDR1 is MRHNA and CDR2 is SNTAGT.

The rearrangement joins TRBV14 to TRBJ1-1; 9 positions agree with TRBD1. V lost 0 bases to trimming and J lost 11 bases; unmatched junction nucleotides: 16. The CDR3 extends over 17 amino acids. Germline V gene lookup returns CDR1 SGHDN and CDR2 FVKESK. The CDR3 DNA is TGTGCCAGCAGCCAAGACAATCCCTGGGACAGGGTGGTTGGGGCTTTCTTT. This codes for CASSQDNPWDRVVGAFF.

The rearrangement links TRBV28 to TRBJ2-3; 11 bases line up with TRBD2. The V segment lost 5 bases and the J segment 3 bases; nucleotides outside the gene matches: 16. Per germline, CDR1 MDHEN and CDR2 SYDVKM. CDR3 length: 19 residues. The CDR3 loop reads CASSTPPGLAERETDTQYF. The CDR3 region has the DNA TGTGCCAGCAGTACACCCCCGGGACTAGCGGAGAGGGAGACAGATACGCAGTATTTT.

The J gene is TRBJ1-1, the V gene TRBV19; no definite D call. Looked up from germline, CDR1 is LNHDA and CDR2 is SQIVND (reference sequence). CDR3 length equals 14 residues. Between the trimmed V and J ends, which lost 4 bases and 1 base, there was a span of 10 bases. The CDR3 spells CASSNGRENTEAFF. CDR3 in DNA: TGTGCCAGTAGTAACGGACGGGAGAACACTGAAGCTTTCTTT.

V usage is TRBV7-8 and J usage is TRBJ2-7; a weak D match, TRBD1 (6 bases). Per the germline V gene, CDR1 is SGHVS and CDR2 is FQNEAQ. CDR3 length: 15 residues. The ends were cut back, 0 bases at V and 3 bases at J, with 12 bases in the middle. CDR3 amino acids: CASSLAPGQLYEQYF. The CDR3 DNA sequence: TGTGCCAGCAGCTTAGCGCCGGGACAACTCTACGAGCAGTACTTC.

This rearrangement joins TRBV18 to TRBJ1-6; the D is unclear. Trimming took 6 bases from V and 7 from J, leaving 19 bases between them. Germline CDR1 KGHSH, CDR2 LQKENI. This CDR3 has 16 amino acids. The CDR3 DNA sequence: TGTGCCAGCTCGGCCATGGGCGGGGTCGGAAATTCACCCCTCCACTTT. It is translated as CASSAMGGVGNSPLHF.

The chain couples TRBV6-6 to TRBJ2-3; tentatively, D is TRBD2 (6 bases). V was trimmed by 8 bases and J by 1 base, leaving 13 bases between them. The CDR3 is 14 residues long. CDR1 and CDR2 from the germline V gene are MNHNY and SVGAGI (reference sequence). In DNA form, the CDR3 reads TGTGCCAGCCTACCGGCTAGCGGCACAGATACGCAGTATTTT. Its protein is CASLPASGTDTQYF.